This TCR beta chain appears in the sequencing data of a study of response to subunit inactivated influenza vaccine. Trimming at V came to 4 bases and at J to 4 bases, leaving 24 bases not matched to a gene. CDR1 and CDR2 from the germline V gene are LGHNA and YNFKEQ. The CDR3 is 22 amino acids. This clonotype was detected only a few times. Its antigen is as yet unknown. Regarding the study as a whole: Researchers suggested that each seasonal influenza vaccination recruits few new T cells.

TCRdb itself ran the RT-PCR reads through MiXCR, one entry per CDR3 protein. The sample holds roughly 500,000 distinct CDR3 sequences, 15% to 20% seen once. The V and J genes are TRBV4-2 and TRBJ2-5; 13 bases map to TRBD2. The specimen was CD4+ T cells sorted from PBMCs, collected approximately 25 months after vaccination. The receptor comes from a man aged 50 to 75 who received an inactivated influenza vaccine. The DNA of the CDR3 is TGTGCCAGCAGCCTAGAGGAGGTATTCAGGACTAGCGGGAGAGAACCGTCAGAGACCCAGTACTTC. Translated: CASSLEEVFRTSGREPSETQYF.